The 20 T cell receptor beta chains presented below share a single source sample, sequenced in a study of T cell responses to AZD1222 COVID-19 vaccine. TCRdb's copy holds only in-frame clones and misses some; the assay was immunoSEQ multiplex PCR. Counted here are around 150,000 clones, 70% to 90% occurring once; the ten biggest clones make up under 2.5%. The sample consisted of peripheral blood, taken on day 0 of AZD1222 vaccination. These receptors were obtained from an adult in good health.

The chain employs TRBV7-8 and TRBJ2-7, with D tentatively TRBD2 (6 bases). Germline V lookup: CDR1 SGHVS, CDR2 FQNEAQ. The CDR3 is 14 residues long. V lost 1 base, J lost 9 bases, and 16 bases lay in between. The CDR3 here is CASSLVQGGRGQYF. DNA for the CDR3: TGTGCCAGCAGCTTAGTTCAGGGCGGGCGGGGGCAGTACTTC.

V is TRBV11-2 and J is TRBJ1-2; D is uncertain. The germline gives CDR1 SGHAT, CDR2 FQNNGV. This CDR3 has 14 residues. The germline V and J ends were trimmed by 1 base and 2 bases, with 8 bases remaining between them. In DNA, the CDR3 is TGTGCCAGCAGCTTAGTCTCAAGCAACTATGGCTACACCTTC. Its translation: CASSLVSSNYGYTF.

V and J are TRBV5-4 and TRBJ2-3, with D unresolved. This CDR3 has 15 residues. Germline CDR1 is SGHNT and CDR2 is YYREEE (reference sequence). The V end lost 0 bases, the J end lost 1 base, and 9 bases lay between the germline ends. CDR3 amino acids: CASSLGPGGTDTQYF. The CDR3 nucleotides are TGTGCCAGCAGCTTGGGCCCTGGGGGCACAGATACGCAGTATTTT.

The CDR3 region is CASRPGLSYNEQFF. The CDR3 nucleotides are TGTGCCAGCAGACCGGGATTATCGTACAATGAGCAGTTCTTC. The chain combines TRBV6-6 with TRBJ2-1; a possible D gene is TRBD2 (5 bases). V was shortened by 6 bases and J by 4 bases, with 13 bases between the two germline ends. Germline lookup yields CDR1 MNHNY and CDR2 SVGAGI (reference sequence). The CDR3 totals 14 residues.

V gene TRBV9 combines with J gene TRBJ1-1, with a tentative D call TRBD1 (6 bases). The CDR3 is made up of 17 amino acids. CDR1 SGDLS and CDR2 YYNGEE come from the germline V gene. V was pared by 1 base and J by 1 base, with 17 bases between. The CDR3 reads CASSVNQSPTGNTEAFF. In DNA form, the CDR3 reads TGTGCCAGCAGCGTAAACCAAAGCCCGACAGGGAACACTGAAGCTTTCTTT.

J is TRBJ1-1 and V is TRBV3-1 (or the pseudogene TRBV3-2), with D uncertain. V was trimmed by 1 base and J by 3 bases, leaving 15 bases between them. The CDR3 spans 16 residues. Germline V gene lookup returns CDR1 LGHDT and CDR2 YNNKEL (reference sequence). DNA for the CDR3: TGTGCCAGCAGCCAAGTACAAGGATTTACACACACTGAAGCTTTCTTT. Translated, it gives CASSQVQGFTHTEAFF.

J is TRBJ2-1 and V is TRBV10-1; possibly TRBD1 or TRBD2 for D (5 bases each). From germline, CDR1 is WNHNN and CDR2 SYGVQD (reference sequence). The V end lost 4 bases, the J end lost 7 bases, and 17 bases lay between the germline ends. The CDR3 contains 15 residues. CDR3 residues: CASSVTQGTTNEQFF. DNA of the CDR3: TGCGCCAGCAGTGTGACACAAGGGACCACGAATGAGCAGTTCTTC.

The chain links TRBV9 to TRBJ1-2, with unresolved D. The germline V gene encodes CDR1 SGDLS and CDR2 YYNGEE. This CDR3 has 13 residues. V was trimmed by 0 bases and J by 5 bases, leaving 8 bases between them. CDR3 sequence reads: CASSVGALYGYTF. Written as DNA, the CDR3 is TGTGCCAGCAGCGTAGGGGCCCTTTATGGCTACACCTTC. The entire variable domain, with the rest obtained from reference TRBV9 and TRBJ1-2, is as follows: DSGVTQTPKHLITATGQRVTLRCSPRSGDLSVYWYQQSLDQGLQFLIQYYNGEERAKGNILERFSAQQFPDLHSELNLSSLELGDSALYFCASSVGALYGYTFGSGTRLTVV.

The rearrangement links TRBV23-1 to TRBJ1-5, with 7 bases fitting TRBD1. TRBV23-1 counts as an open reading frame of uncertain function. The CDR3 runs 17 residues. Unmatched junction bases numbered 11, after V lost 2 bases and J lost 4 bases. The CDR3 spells CASSQGGTAEGNQPQHF. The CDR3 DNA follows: TGCGCCAGCAGTCAAGGTGGGACAGCCGAGGGGAATCAGCCCCAGCATTTT.

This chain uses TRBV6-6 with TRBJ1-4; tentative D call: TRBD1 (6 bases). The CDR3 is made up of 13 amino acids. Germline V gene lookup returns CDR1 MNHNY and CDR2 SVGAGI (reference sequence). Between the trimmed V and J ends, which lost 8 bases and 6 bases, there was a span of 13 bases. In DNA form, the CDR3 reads TGTGCCAGCCTCCGGGGGCAAGATGAAAAACTGTTTTTT. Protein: CASLRGQDEKLFF.

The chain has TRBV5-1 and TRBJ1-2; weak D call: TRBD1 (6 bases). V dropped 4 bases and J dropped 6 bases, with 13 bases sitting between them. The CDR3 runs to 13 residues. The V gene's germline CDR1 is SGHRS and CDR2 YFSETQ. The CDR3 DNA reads TGCGCCAGCAGCCCGTACAGGGCGGATGGCTACACCTTC. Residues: CASSPYRADGYTF.

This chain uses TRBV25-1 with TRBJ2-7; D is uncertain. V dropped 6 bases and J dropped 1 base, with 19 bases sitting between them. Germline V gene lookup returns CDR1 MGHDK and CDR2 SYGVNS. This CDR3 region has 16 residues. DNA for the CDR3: TGTGCCAGCAGCCCCGTGTCCGGCCGAGGATCCTACGAGCAGTACTTC. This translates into CASSPVSGRGSYEQYF.

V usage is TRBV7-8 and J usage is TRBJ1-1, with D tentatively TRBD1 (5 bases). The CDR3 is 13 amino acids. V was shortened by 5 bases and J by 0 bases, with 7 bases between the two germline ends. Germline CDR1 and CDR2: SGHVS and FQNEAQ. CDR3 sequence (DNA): TGTGCCAGCAGCCGGACAATGAACACTGAAGCTTTCTTT. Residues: CASSRTMNTEAFF.

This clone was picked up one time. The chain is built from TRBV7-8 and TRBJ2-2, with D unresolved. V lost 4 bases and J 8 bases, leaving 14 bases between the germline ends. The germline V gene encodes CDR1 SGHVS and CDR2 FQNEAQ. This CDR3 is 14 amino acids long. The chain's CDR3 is CASSSRLPRGELFF. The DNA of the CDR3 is TGTGCCAGCAGCTCGCGACTGCCTCGAGGGGAGCTGTTTTTT.

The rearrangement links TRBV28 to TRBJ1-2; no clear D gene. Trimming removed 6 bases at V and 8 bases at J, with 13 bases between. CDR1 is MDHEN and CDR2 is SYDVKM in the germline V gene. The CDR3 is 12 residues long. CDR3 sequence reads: CASSRPARGYTF. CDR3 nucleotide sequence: TGTGCCAGCAGCCGCCCTGCAAGGGGCTACACCTTC.

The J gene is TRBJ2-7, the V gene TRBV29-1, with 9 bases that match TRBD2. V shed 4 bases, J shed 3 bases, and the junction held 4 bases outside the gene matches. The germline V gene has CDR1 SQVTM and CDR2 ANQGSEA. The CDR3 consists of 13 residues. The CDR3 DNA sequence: TGCAGCGTTGGAGTAGCGGGGGACTACGAGCAGTACTTC. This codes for CSVGVAGDYEQYF.

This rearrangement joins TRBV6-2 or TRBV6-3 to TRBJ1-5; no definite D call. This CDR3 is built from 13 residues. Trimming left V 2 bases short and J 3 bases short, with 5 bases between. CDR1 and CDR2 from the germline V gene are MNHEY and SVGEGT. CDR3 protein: CASSYEYNQPQHF. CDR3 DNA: TGTGCCAGCAGTTACGAGTACAATCAGCCCCAGCATTTT.

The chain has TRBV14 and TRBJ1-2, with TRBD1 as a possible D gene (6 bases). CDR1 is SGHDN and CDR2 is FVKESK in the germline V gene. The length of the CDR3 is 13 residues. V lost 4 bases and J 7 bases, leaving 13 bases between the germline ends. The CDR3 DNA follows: TGTGCCAGCAGCCCTATACAGGGTGCTGGCTACACCTTC. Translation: CASSPIQGAGYTF.

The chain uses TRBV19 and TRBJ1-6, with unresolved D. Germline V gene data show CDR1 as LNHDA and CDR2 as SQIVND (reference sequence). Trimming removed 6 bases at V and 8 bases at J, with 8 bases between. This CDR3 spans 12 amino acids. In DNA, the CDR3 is TGTGCCAGTAGGAGGCGGGATTCACCCCTCCACTTT. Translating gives CASRRRDSPLHF.

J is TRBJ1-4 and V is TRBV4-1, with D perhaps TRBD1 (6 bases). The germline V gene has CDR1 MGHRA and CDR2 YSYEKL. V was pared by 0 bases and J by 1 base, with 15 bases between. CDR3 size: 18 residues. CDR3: CASSQEYRAARTNEKLFF. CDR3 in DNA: TGCGCCAGCAGCCAAGAATACAGGGCGGCAAGAACTAATGAAAAACTGTTTTTT.